These 7 T cell receptor beta chains were all obtained from the same sample, sequenced in a study of shared clonotypes between healthy human individuals. As defined, naive CD8 cells were CD45RO-negative and positively selected for CCR7, with terminally differentiated effector memory CD45RA+ cells excluded. Sequenced by immunoSEQ multiplex PCR; TCRdb stores in-frame clones only, minus some. The table shows around 550,000 clones, with about 95% occurring only once. The sample taken for sequencing was naive CD8+ T cells sorted from blood. All receptors come from a woman aged 30 to 39 in good health.

This sequence joins TRBV28 and TRBJ2-1, with 8 bases fitting TRBD2. This CDR3 region has 16 residues. Trimming removed 7 bases from V and 3 bases from J; junction bases left unmatched: 11. Per germline, CDR1 MDHEN and CDR2 SYDVKM. The CDR3 coding sequence is TGTGCCAGCACTCAAGGACTAGCTAGAATCTACAATGAGCAGTTCTTC. Translated, it gives CASTQGLARIYNEQFF.

The genes are TRBV18 and TRBJ2-2; unclear D gene. Trimming took 3 bases from V and 8 from J, leaving 22 bases between them. Germline loops: CDR1 KGHSH, CDR2 LQKENI. The CDR3 spans 17 residues. This CDR3 reads CASSPIATLDGTGELFF. The DNA for the CDR3 is TGTGCCAGCTCACCTATAGCAACCCTAGATGGCACGGGGGAGCTGTTTTTT.

The rearrangement joins TRBV14 to TRBJ2-7; perhaps D is TRBD1 or TRBD2 (5 bases each). There are 14 residues in the CDR3. CDR1 and CDR2 (germline): SGHDN, FVKESK. V lost 1 base to trimming and J lost 0 bases, with 7 bases between them. The CDR3 sequence: CASSQGGSSYEQYF. As DNA, the CDR3 is TGTGCCAGCAGCCAAGGGGGGAGCTCCTACGAGCAGTACTTC.

This chain uses TRBV6-5 with TRBJ1-2; the D is unclear. V was trimmed by 3 bases and J by 4 bases, leaving 9 bases between them. The CDR3 runs 13 residues. Germline CDR1 reads MNHEY; CDR2 reads SVGAGI. The CDR3 DNA reads TGTGCCAGCAGTTATTCCTCTTTCTATGGCTACACCTTC. Translating gives CASSYSSFYGYTF.

This chain uses TRBV9 with TRBJ1-4; D remains unclear. CDR3 size: 15 residues. V lost 0 bases and J lost 6, with 12 bases in between. CDR1 is SGDLS and CDR2 is YYNGEE in the germline V gene. CDR3 sequence: CASSVGAVHDEKLFF. For the CDR3, the DNA is TGTGCCAGCAGCGTAGGAGCGGTGCACGATGAAAAACTGTTTTTT.

CDR3 sequence: CASGFSRDTQYF. CDR3 sequence (DNA): TGTGCTAGTGGTTTTAGTCGGGATACGCAGTATTTT. The genes are TRBV12-5 and TRBJ2-3; no clear D gene. The CDR3 consists of 12 residues. The V gene lost 3 bases and the J gene lost 6 bases, with 7 bases spanning the gap. The germline CDR1 and CDR2 sequences are LGHNT and FRNRAP.

The rearrangement links TRBV10-3 to TRBJ2-4; no clear D gene. This CDR3 comprises 14 residues. V was shortened by 3 bases and J by 1 base, with 7 bases between the two germline ends. CDR1 and CDR2 from the germline V gene are ENHRY and SYGVKD. CDR3 bases: TGTGCCATCAGTGATGGAGTTGCCAAAAACATTCAGTACTTC. As protein: CAISDGVAKNIQYF.